The 27 T cell receptor beta chains presented below share a single source sample, sequenced in a study of cytomegalovirus exposure and HLA in healthy donors. Measured with immunoSEQ multiplex PCR; TCRdb has only the in-frame clones, and not every one. The table records around 170,000 clones, roughly 85% of them present only once. The sequencing input was PBMCs. Source of these receptors: a man between 18 and 29 years old in good health and CMV-seropositive.

The V call is TRBV2, the J call TRBJ2-2, with 9 bases identical to TRBD1. Trimming cost V 6 bases and J 1 base; bases outside gene matches: 9. This CDR3 region has 17 residues. Per germline, CDR1 SNHLY and CDR2 FYNNEI. CDR3 residues: CASRTRPGQGNTGELFF. DNA of the CDR3: TGTGCCAGCAGAACTCGACCGGGACAGGGGAACACCGGGGAGCTGTTTTTT.

V usage is TRBV13 and J usage is TRBJ2-7; 8 nucleotides align to TRBD1. This CDR3 spans 12 amino acids. Germline-derived CDR1 and CDR2 are PRHDT and FYEKMQ (reference sequence). The V segment lost 5 bases and the J segment 6 bases; nucleotides outside the gene matches: 3. The CDR3 sequence is CASSQQGVEQYF. The CDR3 bases are TGTGCCAGCAGCCAACAGGGGGTCGAGCAGTACTTC.

The chain carries TRBV4-1 and TRBJ2-1; 11 positions match TRBD2. Germline CDR1 is MGHRA and CDR2 is YSYEKL. CDR3 length equals 16 residues. The V segment lost 1 base and the J segment 6 bases; nucleotides outside the gene matches: 5. DNA of the CDR3: TGCGCCAGCAGCCAAGTGTTAGGACTAGCGGGCAATGAGCAGTTCTTC. Translating gives CASSQVLGLAGNEQFF.

V and J are TRBV15 and TRBJ2-1, with D possibly TRBD1 on 6 matching bases. CDR3 length equals 13 residues. Germline CDR1 and CDR2: LNHNV and YYDKDF (reference sequence). Trimming removed 5 bases at V and 5 bases at J, with 10 bases between. The CDR3 DNA follows: TGTGCCACCAGCCTGGGACACGACAATGAGCAGTTCTTC. It is translated as CATSLGHDNEQFF.

The sample holds one count of this clone. This chain connects TRBV28 to TRBJ2-1; D possibly corresponds to TRBD2 (6 bases). Germline lookup yields CDR1 MDHEN and CDR2 SYDVKM. V gave up 6 bases and J gave up 3 bases, with 21 bases separating them. The CDR3 is 17 amino acids. In DNA form, the CDR3 reads TGTGCCAGCAGCCCCGTTAGGAGGGGAAACCGCTACAATGAGCAGTTCTTC. It yields the protein CASSPVRRGNRYNEQFF.

The chain employs TRBV5-1 and TRBJ1-1; D call uncertain. Trimming cost V 4 bases and J 5 bases, with 21 bases left between them. The CDR3 covers 16 residues. The V gene's germline CDR1 is SGHRS and CDR2 YFSETQ. The CDR3 DNA reads TGCGCCAGCAGCCTCCAAGTGAGGCGTACGGGGACTGAAGCTTTCTTT. Its protein is CASSLQVRRTGTEAFF. The variable domain in full, with the rest retrieved from reference TRBV5-1 and TRBJ1-1, is KAGVTQTPRYLIKTRGQQVTLSCSPISGHRSVSWYQQTPGQGLQFLFEYFSETQRNKGNFPGRFSGRQFSNSRSEMNVSTLELGDSALYLCASSLQVRRTGTEAFFGQGTRLTVV.

The gene calls are TRBV6-5 and TRBJ1-3; D gene uncertain. Germline V gene sequence: CDR1 MNHEY, CDR2 SVGAGI. The CDR3 runs to 15 residues. Trimming cost V 6 bases and J 0 bases, with 12 bases left between them. CDR3 in amino acids: CASRRGLSSGNTIYF. The CDR3 DNA reads as TGTGCCAGCAGGCGTGGACTGAGCTCTGGAAACACCATATATTTT.

The rearrangement links TRBV7-3 to TRBJ2-1, with 14 nucleotides matching TRBD2. Trimming cost V 2 bases and J 6 bases; bases outside gene matches: 3. From germline, CDR1 is SGHTA and CDR2 FQGTGA. The CDR3 is made up of 16 amino acids. CDR3 loop: CASSLYGTSGSNEQFF. The CDR3 coding sequence is TGTGCCAGCAGCTTATATGGGACTAGCGGGAGCAATGAGCAGTTCTTC.

V gene TRBV28 combines with J gene TRBJ2-3, with 11 nucleotides matching TRBD1. Losses at the gene ends were 11 bases for V and 4 bases for J; bases not matched to a gene: 5. CDR1 and CDR2 from the germline V gene are MDHEN and SYDVKM. CDR3 length equals 13 residues. CDR3 nucleotide sequence: TGTGCCTGGGGGACAGGGGGAGCAGATACGCAGTATTTT. The encoded protein is CAWGTGGADTQYF.

In its sample, this clone was seen once. The gene calls are TRBV7-2 and TRBJ2-2, with a tentative D call TRBD2 (6 bases). Trimming stripped 4 bases from V and 1 base from J, with 10 bases between. The CDR3 spans 15 residues. CDR1 and CDR2 from the germline V gene are SGHTA and FQGNSA. CDR3 in DNA: TGTGCCAGCAGCTCCCGGGGAGGGAACACCGGGGAGCTGTTTTTT. This translates into CASSSRGGNTGELFF.

V gene TRBV20-1 combines with J gene TRBJ2-5; TRBD2 might be the D (6 bases). V lost 4 bases, J lost 6 bases, and 9 bases lay in between. The CDR3 runs 11 residues. The germline V gene encodes CDR1 DFQATT and CDR2 SNEGSKA (reference sequence). This chain's CDR3 is CSANREKTQYF. CDR3 bases: TGCAGTGCTAACCGGGAGAAGACCCAGTACTTC.

This clone appeared a few times. V usage is TRBV5-1 and J usage is TRBJ2-7, with a tentative D call TRBD2 (6 bases). The V gene lost 4 bases and the J gene lost 3 bases, with 17 bases spanning the gap. CDR1 and CDR2 from the germline V gene are SGHRS and YFSETQ. This CDR3 comprises 15 residues. The CDR3 here is CASSPMEGFGYEQYF. CDR3 nucleotide sequence: TGCGCCAGCAGCCCGATGGAGGGGTTCGGCTACGAGCAGTACTTC.

The chain couples TRBV5-1 to TRBJ1-4, with unresolved D. CDR3 length equals 14 residues. V was shortened by 4 bases and J by 6 bases, with 13 bases between the two germline ends. CDR1 is SGHRS, CDR2 YFSETQ, per germline. The CDR3 spells CASSPRGFDEKLFF. As DNA, the CDR3 is TGCGCCAGCAGCCCCCGCGGGTTTGATGAAAAACTGTTTTTT.

The J gene is TRBJ2-5, the V gene TRBV15; TRBD1 might be the D (6 bases). The CDR3 extends over 17 amino acids. Germline CDR1 and CDR2: LNHNV and YYDKDF (reference sequence). The ends were cut back, 3 bases at V and 2 bases at J, with 19 bases in the middle. The CDR3, as DNA: TGTGCCACCAGCAGCCCCCCCCCAGGGGAGTATCAAGAGACCCAGTACTTC. Protein product: CATSSPPPGEYQETQYF.

The CDR3 reads CASTSRDTPYNEQFF. CDR3 nucleotides: TGTGCCAGCACCTCCCGGGACACACCTTACAATGAGCAGTTCTTC. The V gene is TRBV28, the J gene TRBJ2-1, with a possible D match to TRBD1 (6 bases). Per germline, CDR1 MDHEN and CDR2 SYDVKM. The CDR3 spans 15 residues. V shed 7 bases and J shed 4 bases, with 17 bases lying between them.

This chain connects TRBV5-4 to TRBJ2-7; 11 bases match TRBD1. Germline values: CDR1 SGHNT, CDR2 YYREEE (reference sequence). Losses at the gene ends were 4 bases for V and 7 bases for J; bases not matched to a gene: 10. This CDR3 spans 15 amino acids. CDR3 residues: CASSHKGQGEWEQYF. The CDR3 region has the DNA TGTGCCAGCAGCCACAAGGGACAGGGGGAATGGGAGCAGTACTTC.

The rearrangement links TRBV6-1 to TRBJ1-2, with D maybe TRBD1 (6 bases). CDR1 is MNHNS, CDR2 SASEGT, per germline. With 8 bases removed from V and 7 bases from J, the gap between germline ends came to 17 bases. CDR3 length: 13 amino acids. The CDR3 here is CASQEGGLRGYTF. Written as DNA, the CDR3 is TGTGCCAGCCAGGAAGGGGGTTTGCGTGGCTACACCTTC.

Note on this clone: The same CDR3 also results from other DNA sequences found in this sample. This sequence joins TRBV30 and TRBJ1-2, with D possibly matching TRBD1 (6 bases). The CDR3 is 13 amino acids. Germline CDR1 reads GTSNPN; CDR2 reads SVGIG (reference sequence). V dropped 0 bases and J dropped 4 bases, with 9 bases sitting between them. CDR3 sequence reads: CAWSVGGTYGYTF. For the CDR3, the DNA is TGTGCCTGGAGTGTTGGGGGCACCTATGGCTACACCTTC.

CDR3: CASSQGQYSGNTIYF. In DNA, the CDR3 is TGCGCCAGCAGCCAAGGACAGTACTCTGGAAACACCATATATTTT. This chain connects TRBV4-1 to TRBJ1-3; maybe TRBD1 (5 bases). Germline lookup yields CDR1 MGHRA and CDR2 YSYEKL. The CDR3 consists of 15 residues. Trimming stripped 1 base from V and 0 bases from J, with 7 bases between.

The V call is TRBV6-1, the J call TRBJ2-1; possibly TRBD2 for D (6 bases). The CDR3 runs 14 residues. Trimming removed 6 bases at V and 7 bases at J, with 16 bases between. CDR1 MNHNS and CDR2 SASEGT come from the germline V gene. CDR3 sequence (DNA): TGTGCCAGCAGCTGGAGGGCGGTGAAAAATGAGCAGTTCTTC. Protein sequence: CASSWRAVKNEQFF.

This chain links TRBV28 with TRBJ1-2, with 10 bases that match TRBD1. Trimming removed 2 bases from V and 5 bases from J; junction bases left unmatched: 5. Germline V gives CDR1 MDHEN, CDR2 SYDVKM. The CDR3 extends over 15 amino acids. The CDR3 DNA is TGTGCCAGCAGTTTAGGGGACAGGGGACTATATGGCTACACCTTC. It codes for CASSLGDRGLYGYTF.

The DNA of the CDR3 is TGCGCCAGCAGCCAGACAGGGTCTGGAAACACCATATATTTT. Translating gives CASSQTGSGNTIYF. V usage is TRBV5-1 and J usage is TRBJ1-3; TRBD1 agrees at 7 bases. V was pared by 4 bases and J by 1 base, with 2 bases of the junction left unmatched. Germline V gene data show CDR1 as SGHRS and CDR2 as YFSETQ. The CDR3 is made up of 14 amino acids.

This clone was recorded a few times. The V gene is TRBV5-4, the J gene TRBJ1-2; 7 bases map to TRBD1. The CDR3 spans 14 residues. CDR1 is SGHNT and CDR2 is YYREEE in the germline V gene (reference sequence). Trimming removed 4 bases from V and 5 bases from J; junction bases left unmatched: 8. CDR3 amino acids: CASSPTGSGYGYTF. CDR3 DNA sequence: TGTGCCAGCAGCCCGACAGGGTCGGGGTATGGCTACACCTTC.

The chain carries TRBV28 and TRBJ1-2; 7 nucleotides match TRBD1. The CDR3 runs to 14 residues. CDR1 and CDR2 (germline): MDHEN, SYDVKM. V dropped 8 bases and J dropped 3; count of bases not matched to a gene: 9. Here the CDR3 reads CASYIQGSHYGYTF. As DNA, the CDR3 is TGTGCCAGCTACATACAGGGGTCTCACTATGGCTACACCTTC.

The rearrangement joins TRBV11-2 to TRBJ2-7; TRBD2 aligns across 7 bases. J was trimmed by 0 bases and V by 2 bases; bases with no gene match: 10. The CDR3 runs 17 residues. Germline-derived CDR1 and CDR2 are SGHAT and FQNNGV. This chain's CDR3 is CASSLSAGTKYSYEQYF. DNA for the CDR3: TGTGCCAGCAGCTTATCTGCCGGGACTAAATACTCCTACGAGCAGTACTTC.

The chain combines TRBV6-4 with TRBJ2-1, with D maybe TRBD2 (6 bases). Germline V gene data show CDR1 as MRHNA and CDR2 as SNTAGT. With 5 bases removed from V and 0 bases from J, the gap between germline ends came to 11 bases. This CDR3 comprises 15 residues. CDR3 DNA sequence: TGTGCCAGCAGTCGGGACTCGAGCTCCTACAATGAGCAGTTCTTC. It yields the protein CASSRDSSSYNEQFF.

The J gene is TRBJ2-4, the V gene TRBV15; D remains unclear. CDR3 length: 15 amino acids. Per the germline V gene, CDR1 is LNHNV and CDR2 is YYDKDF (reference sequence). Trimming took off 3 bases at V and 0 bases at J, with 9 bases between the two ends. DNA of the CDR3: TGTGCCACCAGCAGCCCAACAGTAGCCAAAAACATTCAGTACTTC. Its protein product is CATSSPTVAKNIQYF.